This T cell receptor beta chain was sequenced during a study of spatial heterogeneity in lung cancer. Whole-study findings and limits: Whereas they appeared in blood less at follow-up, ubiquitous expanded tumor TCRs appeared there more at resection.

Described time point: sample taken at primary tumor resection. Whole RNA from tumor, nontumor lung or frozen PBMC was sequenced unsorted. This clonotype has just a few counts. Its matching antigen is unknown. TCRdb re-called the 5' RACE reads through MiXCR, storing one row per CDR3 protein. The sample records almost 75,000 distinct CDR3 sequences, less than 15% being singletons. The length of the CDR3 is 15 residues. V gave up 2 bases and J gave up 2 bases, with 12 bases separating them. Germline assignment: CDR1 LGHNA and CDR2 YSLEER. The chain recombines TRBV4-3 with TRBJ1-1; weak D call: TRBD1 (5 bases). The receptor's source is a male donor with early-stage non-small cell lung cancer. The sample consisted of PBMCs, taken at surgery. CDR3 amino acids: CASSQFLTANTEAFF. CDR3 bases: TGCGCCAGCAGCCAATTTCTGACAGCCAACACTGAAGCTTTCTTT.